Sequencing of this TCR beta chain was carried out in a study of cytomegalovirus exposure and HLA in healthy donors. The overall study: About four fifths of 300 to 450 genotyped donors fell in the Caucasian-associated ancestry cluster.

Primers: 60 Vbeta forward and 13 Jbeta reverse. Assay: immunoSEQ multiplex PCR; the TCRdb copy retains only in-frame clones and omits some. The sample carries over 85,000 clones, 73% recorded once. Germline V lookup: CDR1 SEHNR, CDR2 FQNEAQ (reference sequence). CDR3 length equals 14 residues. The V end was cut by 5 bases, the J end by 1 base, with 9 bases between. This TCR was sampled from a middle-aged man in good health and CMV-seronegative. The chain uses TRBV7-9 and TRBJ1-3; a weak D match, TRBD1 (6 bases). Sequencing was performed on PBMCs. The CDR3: CASSETGSGNTIYF. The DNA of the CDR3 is TGTGCCAGCAGCGAAACAGGGTCTGGAAACACCATATATTTT.